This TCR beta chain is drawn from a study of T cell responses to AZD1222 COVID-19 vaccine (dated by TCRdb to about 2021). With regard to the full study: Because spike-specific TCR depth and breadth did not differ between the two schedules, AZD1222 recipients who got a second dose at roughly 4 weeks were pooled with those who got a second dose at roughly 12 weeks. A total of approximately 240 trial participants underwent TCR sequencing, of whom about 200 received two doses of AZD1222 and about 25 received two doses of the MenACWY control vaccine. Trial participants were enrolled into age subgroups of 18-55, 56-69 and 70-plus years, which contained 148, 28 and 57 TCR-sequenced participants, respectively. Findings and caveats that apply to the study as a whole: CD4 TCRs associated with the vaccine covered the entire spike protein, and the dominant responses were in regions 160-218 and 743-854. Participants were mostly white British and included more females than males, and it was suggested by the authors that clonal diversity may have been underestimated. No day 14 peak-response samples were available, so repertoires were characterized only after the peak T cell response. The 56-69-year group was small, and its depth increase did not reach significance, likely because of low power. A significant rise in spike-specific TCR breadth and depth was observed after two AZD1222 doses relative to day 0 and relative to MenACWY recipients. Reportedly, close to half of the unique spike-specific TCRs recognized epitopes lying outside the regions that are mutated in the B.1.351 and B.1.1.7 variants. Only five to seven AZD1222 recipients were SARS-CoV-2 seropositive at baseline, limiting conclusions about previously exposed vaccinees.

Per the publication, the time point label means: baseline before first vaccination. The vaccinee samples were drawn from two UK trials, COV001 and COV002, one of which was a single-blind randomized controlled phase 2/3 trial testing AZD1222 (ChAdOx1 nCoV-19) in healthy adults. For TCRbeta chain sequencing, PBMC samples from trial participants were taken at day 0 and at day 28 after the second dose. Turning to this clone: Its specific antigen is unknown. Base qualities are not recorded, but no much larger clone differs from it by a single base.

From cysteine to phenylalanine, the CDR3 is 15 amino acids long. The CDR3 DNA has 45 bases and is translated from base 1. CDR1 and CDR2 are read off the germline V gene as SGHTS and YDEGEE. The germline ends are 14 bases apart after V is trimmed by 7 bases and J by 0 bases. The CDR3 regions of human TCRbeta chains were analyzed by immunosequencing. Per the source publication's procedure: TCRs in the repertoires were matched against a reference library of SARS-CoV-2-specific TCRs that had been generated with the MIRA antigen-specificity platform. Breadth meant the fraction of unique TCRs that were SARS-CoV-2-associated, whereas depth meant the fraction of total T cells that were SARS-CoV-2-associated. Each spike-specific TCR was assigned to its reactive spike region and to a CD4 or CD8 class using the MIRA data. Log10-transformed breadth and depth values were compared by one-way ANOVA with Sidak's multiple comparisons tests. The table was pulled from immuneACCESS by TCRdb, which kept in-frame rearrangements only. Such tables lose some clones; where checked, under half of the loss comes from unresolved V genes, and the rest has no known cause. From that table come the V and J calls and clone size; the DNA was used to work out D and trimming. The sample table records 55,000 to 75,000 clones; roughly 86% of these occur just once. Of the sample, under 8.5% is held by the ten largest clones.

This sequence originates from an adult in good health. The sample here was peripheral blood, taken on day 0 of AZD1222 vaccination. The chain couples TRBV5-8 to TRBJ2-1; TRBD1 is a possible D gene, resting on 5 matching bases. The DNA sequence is TGTGCCAGCGGGCGGACAAGGAGCTCCTACAATGAGCAGTTCTTC. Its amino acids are CASGRTRSSYNEQFF.